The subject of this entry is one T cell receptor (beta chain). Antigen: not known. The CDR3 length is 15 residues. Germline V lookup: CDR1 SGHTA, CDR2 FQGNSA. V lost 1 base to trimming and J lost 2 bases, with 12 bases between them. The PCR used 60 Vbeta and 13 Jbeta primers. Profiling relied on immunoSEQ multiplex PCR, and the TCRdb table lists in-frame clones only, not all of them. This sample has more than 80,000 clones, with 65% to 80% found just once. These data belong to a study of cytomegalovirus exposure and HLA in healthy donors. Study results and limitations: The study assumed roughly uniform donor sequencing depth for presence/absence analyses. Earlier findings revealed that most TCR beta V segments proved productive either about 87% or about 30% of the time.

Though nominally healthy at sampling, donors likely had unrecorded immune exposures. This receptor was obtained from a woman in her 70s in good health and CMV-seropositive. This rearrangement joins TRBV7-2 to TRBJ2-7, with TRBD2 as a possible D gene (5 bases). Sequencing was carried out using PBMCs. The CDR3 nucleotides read TGTGCCAGCAGCTTAGTTACTAGTGGGGCCTACGAGCAGTACTTC. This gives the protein CASSLVTSGAYEQYF.